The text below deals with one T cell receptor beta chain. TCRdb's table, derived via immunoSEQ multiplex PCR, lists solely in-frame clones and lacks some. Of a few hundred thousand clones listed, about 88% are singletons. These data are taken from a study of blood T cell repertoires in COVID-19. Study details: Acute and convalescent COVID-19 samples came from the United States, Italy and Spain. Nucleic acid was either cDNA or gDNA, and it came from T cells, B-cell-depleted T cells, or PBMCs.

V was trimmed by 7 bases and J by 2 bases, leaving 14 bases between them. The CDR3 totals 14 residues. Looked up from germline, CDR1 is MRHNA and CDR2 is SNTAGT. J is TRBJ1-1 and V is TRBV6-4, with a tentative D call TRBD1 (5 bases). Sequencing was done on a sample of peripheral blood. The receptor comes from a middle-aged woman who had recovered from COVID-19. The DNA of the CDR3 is TGTGCCAGCACCAAGACAGCACAAAACACTGAAGCTTTCTTT. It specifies CASTKTAQNTEAFF.